This T cell receptor beta chain was sequenced for a study of blood T cell repertoires in COVID-19. Overall study context: The United States, Italy and Spain supplied acute and convalescent COVID-19 samples. T cells, B-cell-depleted T cells, or PBMCs provided the cDNA or gDNA that served as material.

Authors' processing steps: The authors estimated nucleated cell counts from reference gene primer amplification. Sequencing was performed with immunoSEQ multiplex PCR; in TCRdb, only in-frame clones are kept and a portion is missing. V, J and clone size derive from that table, while D and trimming were established from the DNA sequence. The profile covers fewer than 200,000 clones, with more than 80% appearing a single time and roughly 12% taken by the ten largest. Germline-derived CDR1 and CDR2 are SGHRS and YFSETQ. This CDR3 has 14 residues. V lost 1 base and J 2 bases, leaving 9 bases between the germline ends. Seattle participants joined during active infection and were tracked over time.

The V call is TRBV5-1, the J call TRBJ1-1; D is possibly TRBD1 (6 bases). Sequencing was done on a sample of peripheral blood. The source is a woman over 75 with COVID-19, enrolled during active disease. CDR3 bases: TGCGCCAGCAGCTTGACAGGGCGAAACACTGAAGCTTTCTTT. It specifies CASSLTGRNTEAFF.